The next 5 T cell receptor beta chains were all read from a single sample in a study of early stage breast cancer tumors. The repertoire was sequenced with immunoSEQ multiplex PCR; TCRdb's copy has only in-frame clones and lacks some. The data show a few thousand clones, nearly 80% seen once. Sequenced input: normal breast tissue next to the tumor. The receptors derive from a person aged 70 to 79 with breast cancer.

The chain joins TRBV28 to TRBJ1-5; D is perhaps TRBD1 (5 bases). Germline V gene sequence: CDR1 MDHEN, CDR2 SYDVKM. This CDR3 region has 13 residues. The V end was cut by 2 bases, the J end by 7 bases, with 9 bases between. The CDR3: CASSLTQGQPQHF. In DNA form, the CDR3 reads TGTGCCAGCAGTTTAACCCAGGGCCAGCCCCAGCATTTT.

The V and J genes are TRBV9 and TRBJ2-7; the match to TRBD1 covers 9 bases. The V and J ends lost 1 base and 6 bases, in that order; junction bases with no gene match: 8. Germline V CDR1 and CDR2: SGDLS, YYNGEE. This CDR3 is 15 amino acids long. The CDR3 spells CASSVQGTGLAEQYF. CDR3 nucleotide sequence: TGTGCCAGCAGCGTACAGGGGACAGGGTTGGCCGAGCAGTACTTC.

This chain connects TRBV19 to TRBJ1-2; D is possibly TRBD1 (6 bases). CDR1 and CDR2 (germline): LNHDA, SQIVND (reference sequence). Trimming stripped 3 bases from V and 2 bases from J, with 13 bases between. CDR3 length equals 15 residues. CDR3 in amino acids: CASSIAGGDNYGYTF. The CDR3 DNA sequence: TGTGCCAGTAGTATTGCGGGGGGCGACAACTATGGCTACACCTTC.

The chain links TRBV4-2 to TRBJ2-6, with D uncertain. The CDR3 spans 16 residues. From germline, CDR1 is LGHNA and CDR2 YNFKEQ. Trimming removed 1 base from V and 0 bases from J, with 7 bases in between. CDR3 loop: CASSQAVSSGANVLTF. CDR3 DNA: TGTGCCAGCAGCCAAGCCGTCTCCTCTGGGGCCAACGTCCTGACTTTC.

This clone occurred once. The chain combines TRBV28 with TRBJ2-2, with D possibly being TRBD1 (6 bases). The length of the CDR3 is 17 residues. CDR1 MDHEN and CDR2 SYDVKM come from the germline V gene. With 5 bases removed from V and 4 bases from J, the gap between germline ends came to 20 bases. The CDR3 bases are TGTGCCAGCAGTACGCCAATGGGGGCAGGCGTCACCGGGGAGCTGTTTTTT. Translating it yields CASSTPMGAGVTGELFF.